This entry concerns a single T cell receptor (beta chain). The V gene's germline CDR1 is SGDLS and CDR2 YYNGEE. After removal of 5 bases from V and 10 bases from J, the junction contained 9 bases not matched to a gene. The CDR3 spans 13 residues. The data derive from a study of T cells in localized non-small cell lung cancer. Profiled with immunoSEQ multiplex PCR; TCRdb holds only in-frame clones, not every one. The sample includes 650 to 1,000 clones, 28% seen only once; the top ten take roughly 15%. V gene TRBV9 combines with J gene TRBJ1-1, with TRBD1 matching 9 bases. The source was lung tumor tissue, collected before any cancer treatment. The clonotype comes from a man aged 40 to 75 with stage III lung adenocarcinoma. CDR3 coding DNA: TGTGCCAGCAGGGACAGGGGTCCAGGGGGAGCTTTCTTT. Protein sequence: CASRDRGPGGAFF.